This T cell receptor (beta chain) was captured in a study of T cells in Graves' hyperthyroidism and ophthalmopathy. The source material, RNA transcripts, was used to amplify TCR beta CDR3 regions. During a first-round RT-PCR of the TCR CDR3, the HTBI primer set was used. In TCRdb, the multiplex PCR reads were re-called with MiXCR into one record per CDR3 protein. This sample has 300,000 to 450,000 distinct CDR3 sequences, with 15% found just once. The definition of stable Graves' hyperthyroidism was no ophthalmopathy progression within 18 months. The sample holds many counts of this clonotype. Its antigen is not identified. Study-wide results and limits: In the analysis, a 13 V-J model separated ophthalmopathy from stable hyperthyroidism.

With 5 bases removed from V and 2 bases from J, the gap between germline ends came to 15 bases. CDR3 length: 15 amino acids. Germline CDR1 reads KGHSH; CDR2 reads LQKENI. The specimen was blood. This receptor was identified in a woman aged 30 to 39 with Graves' hyperthyroidism. The genes are TRBV18 and TRBJ1-2; D unresolved. The CDR3 bases are TGTGCCAGCTCAGCATCCGGTCCGAGAAACTATGGCTACACCTTC. It codes for CASSASGPRNYGYTF.